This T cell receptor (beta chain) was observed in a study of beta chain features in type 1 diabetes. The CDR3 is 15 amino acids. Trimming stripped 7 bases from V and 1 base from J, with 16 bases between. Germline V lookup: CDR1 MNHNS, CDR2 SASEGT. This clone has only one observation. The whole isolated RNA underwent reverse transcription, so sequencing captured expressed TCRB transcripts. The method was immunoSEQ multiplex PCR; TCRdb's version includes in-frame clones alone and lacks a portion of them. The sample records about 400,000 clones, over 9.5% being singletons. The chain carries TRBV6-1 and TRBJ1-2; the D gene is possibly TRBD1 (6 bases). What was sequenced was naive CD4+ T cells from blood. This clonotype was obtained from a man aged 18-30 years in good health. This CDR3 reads CASTRDTPGNYGYTF. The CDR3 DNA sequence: TGTGCCAGCACTCGGGACACCCCGGGTAACTATGGCTACACCTTC.